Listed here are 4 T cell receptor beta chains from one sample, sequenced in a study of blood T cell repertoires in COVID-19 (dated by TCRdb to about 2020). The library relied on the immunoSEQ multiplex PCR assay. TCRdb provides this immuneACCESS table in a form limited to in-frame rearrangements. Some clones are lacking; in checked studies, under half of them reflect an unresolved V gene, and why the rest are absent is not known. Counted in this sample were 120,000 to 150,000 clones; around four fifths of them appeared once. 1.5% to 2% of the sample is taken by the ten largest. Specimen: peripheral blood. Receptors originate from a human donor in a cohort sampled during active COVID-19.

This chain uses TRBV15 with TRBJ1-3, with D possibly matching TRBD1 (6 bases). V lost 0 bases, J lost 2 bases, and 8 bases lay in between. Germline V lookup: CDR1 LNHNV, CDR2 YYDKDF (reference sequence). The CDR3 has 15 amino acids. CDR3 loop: CATSREPGAGNTIYF. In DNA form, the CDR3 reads TGTGCCACCAGCAGAGAACCAGGGGCTGGAAACACCATATATTTT. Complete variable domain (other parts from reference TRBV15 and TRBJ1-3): DAMVIQNPRYQVTQFGKPVTLSCSQTLNHNVMYWYQQKSSQAPKLLFHYYDKDFNNEADTPDNFQSRRPNTSFCFLDIRSPGLGDTAMYLCATSREPGAGNTIYFGEGSWLTVV.

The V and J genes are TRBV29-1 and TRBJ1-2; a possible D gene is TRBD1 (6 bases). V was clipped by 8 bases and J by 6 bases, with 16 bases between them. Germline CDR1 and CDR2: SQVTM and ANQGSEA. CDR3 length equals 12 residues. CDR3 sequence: CSSGGGANGYTF. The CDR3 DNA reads TGCAGCTCCGGGGGGGGCGCGAATGGCTACACCTTC.

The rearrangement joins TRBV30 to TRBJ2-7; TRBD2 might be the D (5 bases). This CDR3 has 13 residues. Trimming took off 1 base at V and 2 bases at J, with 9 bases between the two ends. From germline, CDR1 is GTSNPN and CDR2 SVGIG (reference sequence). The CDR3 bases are TGTGCCTGGAGTGGACTAAGAGCCTACGAGCAGTACTTC. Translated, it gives CAWSGLRAYEQYF.

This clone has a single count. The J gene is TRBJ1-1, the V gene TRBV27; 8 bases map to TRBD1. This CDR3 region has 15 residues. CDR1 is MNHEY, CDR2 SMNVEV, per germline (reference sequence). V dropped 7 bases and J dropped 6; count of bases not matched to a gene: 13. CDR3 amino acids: CASKKQQGGNPEAFF. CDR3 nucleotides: TGTGCCAGCAAAAAGCAACAGGGGGGTAACCCTGAAGCTTTCTTT.